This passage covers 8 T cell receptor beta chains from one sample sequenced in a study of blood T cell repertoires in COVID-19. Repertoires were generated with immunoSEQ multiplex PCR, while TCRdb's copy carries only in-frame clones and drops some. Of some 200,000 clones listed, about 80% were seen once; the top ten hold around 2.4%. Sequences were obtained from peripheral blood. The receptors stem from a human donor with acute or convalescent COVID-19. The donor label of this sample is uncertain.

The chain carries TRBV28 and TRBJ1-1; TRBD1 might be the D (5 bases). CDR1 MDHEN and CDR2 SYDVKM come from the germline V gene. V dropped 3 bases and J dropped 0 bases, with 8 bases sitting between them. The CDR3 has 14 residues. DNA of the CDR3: TGTGCCAGCAGTTTTGGGGGGATGAACACTGAAGCTTTCTTT. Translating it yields CASSFGGMNTEAFF.

As DNA, the CDR3 is TGTGCCAGCAGTTTATGGCGGGAAGCGAACTACGAGCAGTACTTC. It encodes CASSLWREANYEQYF. V usage is TRBV28 and J usage is TRBJ2-7; D is possibly TRBD2 (6 bases). There are 15 residues in the CDR3. Trimming removed 0 bases from V and 3 bases from J, with 12 bases in between. Germline V lookup: CDR1 MDHEN, CDR2 SYDVKM.

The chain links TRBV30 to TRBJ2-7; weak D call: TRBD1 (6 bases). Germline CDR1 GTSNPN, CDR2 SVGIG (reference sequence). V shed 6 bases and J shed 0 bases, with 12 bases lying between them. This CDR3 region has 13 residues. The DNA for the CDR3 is TGTGCCTGTAAAGGGGACAACTCCTACGAGCAGTACTTC. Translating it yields CACKGDNSYEQYF.

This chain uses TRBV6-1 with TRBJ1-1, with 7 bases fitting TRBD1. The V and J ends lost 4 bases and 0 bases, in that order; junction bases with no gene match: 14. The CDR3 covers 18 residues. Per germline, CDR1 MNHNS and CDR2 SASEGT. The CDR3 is CASSASPGTDFMNTEAFF. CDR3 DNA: TGTGCCAGCAGTGCAAGCCCCGGGACAGATTTCATGAACACTGAAGCTTTCTTT.

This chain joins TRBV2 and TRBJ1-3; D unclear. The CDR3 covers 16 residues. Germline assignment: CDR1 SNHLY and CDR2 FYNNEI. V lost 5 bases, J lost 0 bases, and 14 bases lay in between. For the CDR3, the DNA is TGTGCCAGCAGTTCAGAGCTACCTAGCTCTGGAAACACCATATATTTT. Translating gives CASSSELPSSGNTIYF. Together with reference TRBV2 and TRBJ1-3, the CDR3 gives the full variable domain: EPEVTQTPSHQVTQMGQEVILRCVPISNHLYFYWYRQILGQKVEFLVSFYNNEISEKSEIFDDQFSVERPDGSNFTLKIRSTKLEDSAMYFCASSSELPSSGNTIYFGEGSWLTVV.

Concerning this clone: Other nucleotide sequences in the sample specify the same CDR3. The CDR3 DNA sequence: TGTGCCACCCAGGGTACCGGGGAGCTGTTTTTT. This gives the protein CATQGTGELFF. This sequence joins TRBV28 and TRBJ2-2, with D maybe TRBD1 (5 bases). The CDR3 is 11 amino acids. CDR1 and CDR2 from the germline V gene are MDHEN and SYDVKM. V gave up 10 bases and J gave up 5 bases, with 8 bases separating them.

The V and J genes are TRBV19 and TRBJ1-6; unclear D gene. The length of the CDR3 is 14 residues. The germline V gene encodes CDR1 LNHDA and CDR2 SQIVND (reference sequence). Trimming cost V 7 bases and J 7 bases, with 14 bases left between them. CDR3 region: CASKDHSLNSPLHF. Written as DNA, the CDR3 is TGTGCCAGTAAAGATCACAGCCTCAATTCACCCCTCCACTTT.

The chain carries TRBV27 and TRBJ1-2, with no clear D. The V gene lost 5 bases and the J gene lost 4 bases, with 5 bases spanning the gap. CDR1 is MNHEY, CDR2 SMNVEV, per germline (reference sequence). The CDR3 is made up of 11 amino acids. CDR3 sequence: CASSQVYGYTF. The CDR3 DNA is TGTGCCAGCAGTCAGGTCTATGGCTACACCTTC.